These 5 T cell receptor beta chains share one sample of origin, sequenced in a study of T cells expressing NK-cell markers. TCRdb re-called the 5' RACE reads and catalogs CDR3 proteins one per entry, DNA excluded. Reported are about 440,000 distinct CDR3 sequences; the ten largest clones contain more than 7%. Source material: blood T cells: a sorted CD56 or NKG2C T cell subset, CD4+ or CD8+ T cells, or bulk PBMC T cells (not recorded which). The origin of the receptors is a woman between 18 and 69 years old in good health.

V is TRBV7-7 and J is TRBJ2-1; TCRdb's assignment of TRBD1 cannot be checked, as there is no DNA. The V gene's germline CDR1 is SSHAT and CDR2 FNYEAQ (reference sequence). The CDR3 is 14 residues long. The CDR3 sequence is CASSLRGKRNEQFF. Drawing the rest from reference TRBV7-7 and TRBJ2-1, the complete variable domain is GAGVSQSPRYKVTKRGQDVTLRCDPISSHATLYWYQQALGQGPEFLTYFNYEAQPDKSGLPSDRFSAERPEGSISTLTIQRTEQRDSAMYRCASSLRGKRNEQFFGPGTRLTVL.

CDR3 amino acids: CSARALRQRSSYNEQFF. The chain combines TRBV20-1 with TRBJ2-1; TCRdb gives TRBD2 as the D gene, but with no DNA this cannot be confirmed. Germline V CDR1 and CDR2: DFQATT, SNEGSKA (reference sequence). This CDR3 has 17 residues.

This chain uses TRBV11-2 with TRBJ2-1. The CDR3 runs 15 residues. Germline lookup yields CDR1 SGHAT and CDR2 FQNNGV. The CDR3 protein is CASSLLGDSYNEQFF.

This chain connects TRBV24-1 to TRBJ2-1. Germline lookup yields CDR1 KGHDR and CDR2 SFDVKD. This CDR3 has 12 residues. CDR3: CATSDGYNEQFF.

The chain links TRBV24-1 to TRBJ2-1. Germline V lookup: CDR1 KGHDR, CDR2 SFDVKD. The CDR3 extends over 13 amino acids. CDR3 sequence: CATRSLTGNEQFF.